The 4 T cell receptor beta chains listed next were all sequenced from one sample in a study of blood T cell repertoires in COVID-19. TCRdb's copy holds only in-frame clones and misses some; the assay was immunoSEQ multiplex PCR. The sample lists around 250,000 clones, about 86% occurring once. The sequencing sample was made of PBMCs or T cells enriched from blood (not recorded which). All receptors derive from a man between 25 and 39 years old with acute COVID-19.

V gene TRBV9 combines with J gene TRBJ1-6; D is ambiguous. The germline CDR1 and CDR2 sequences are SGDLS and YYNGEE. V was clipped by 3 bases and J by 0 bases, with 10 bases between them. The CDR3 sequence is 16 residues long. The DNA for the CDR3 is TGTGCCAGCAGCGACGGTTCTAGCTCCTATAATTCACCCCTCCACTTT. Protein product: CASSDGSSSYNSPLHF.

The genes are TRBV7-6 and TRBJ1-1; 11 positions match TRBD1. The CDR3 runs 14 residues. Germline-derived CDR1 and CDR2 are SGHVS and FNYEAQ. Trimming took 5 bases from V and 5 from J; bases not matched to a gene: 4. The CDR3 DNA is TGTGCCAGCAGCCAGGACAGGGGGCTGACTGAAGCTTTCTTT. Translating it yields CASSQDRGLTEAFF.

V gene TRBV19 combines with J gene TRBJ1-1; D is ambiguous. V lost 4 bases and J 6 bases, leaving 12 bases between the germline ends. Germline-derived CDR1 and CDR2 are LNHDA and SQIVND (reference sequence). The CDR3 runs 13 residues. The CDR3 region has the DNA TGTGCCAGTAGTACCCTAGGAGGAGCTGAAGCTTTCTTT. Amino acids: CASSTLGGAEAFF.

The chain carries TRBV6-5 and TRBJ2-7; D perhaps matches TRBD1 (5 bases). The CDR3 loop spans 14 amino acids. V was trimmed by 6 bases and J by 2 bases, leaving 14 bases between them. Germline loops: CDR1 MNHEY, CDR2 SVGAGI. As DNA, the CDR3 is TGTGCCAGCAGACTAAGCCTCAGGGCCTACGAGCAGTACGTC. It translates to CASRLSLRAYEQYV.